A single sample gave rise to the 21 T cell receptor beta chains below, sequenced in a study of cytomegalovirus exposure and HLA in healthy donors. Sequencing was performed with immunoSEQ multiplex PCR; in TCRdb, only in-frame clones are kept and a portion is missing. This table has under 200,000 clones, roughly nine tenths appearing once. Sequences were obtained from PBMCs. Receptors were obtained from a woman aged 25 to 45 in good health and CMV-seronegative.

The CDR3 loop reads CASSTPGLKFYEQYF. As DNA, the CDR3 is TGTGCCAGCAGTACCCCCGGACTAAAATTCTACGAGCAGTACTTC. The chain combines TRBV6-5 with TRBJ2-7; possibly TRBD2 for D (6 bases). The CDR3 length is 15 residues. Trimming took off 5 bases at V and 3 bases at J, with 17 bases between the two ends. Germline CDR1 and CDR2: MNHEY and SVGAGI.

The chain combines TRBV9 with TRBJ2-2; 10 bases agree with TRBD1. V lost 3 bases to trimming and J lost 6 bases; unmatched junction nucleotides: 11. The CDR3 has 17 amino acids. Per the germline V gene, CDR1 is SGDLS and CDR2 is YYNGEE. The CDR3 nucleotides read TGTGCCAGCAGCGGCGCCCCTTGGGACAGGGGAGCCGGGGAGCTGTTTTTT. It codes for CASSGAPWDRGAGELFF.

The V and J genes are TRBV6-6 and TRBJ1-2; 9 bases fit TRBD1. The germline V gene encodes CDR1 MNHNY and CDR2 SVGAGI (reference sequence). This CDR3 is built from 13 residues. V lost 5 bases, J lost 8 bases, and 6 bases stayed unmatched. CDR3: CASSPDRGNGYTF. The CDR3 DNA is TGTGCCAGCAGTCCCGACAGGGGGAACGGCTACACCTTC.

The genes are TRBV7-2 and TRBJ2-1; D gene unclear. Germline loops: CDR1 SGHTA, CDR2 FQGNSA. The CDR3 spans 16 residues. Trimming took off 1 base at V and 1 base at J, with 11 bases between the two ends. The CDR3 sequence is CASSLVVLMSYNEQFF. CDR3 DNA: TGTGCCAGCAGCTTAGTTGTTCTAATGTCCTACAATGAGCAGTTCTTC. Complete variable domain (other parts from reference TRBV7-2 and TRBJ2-1): GAGVSQSPSNKVTEKGKDVELRCDPISGHTALYWYRQSLGQGLEFLIYFQGNSAPDKSGLPSDRFSAERTGGSVSTLTIQRTQQEDSAVYLCASSLVVLMSYNEQFFGPGTRLTVL.

This clone was seen a few times. CDR3 loop: CASSPAGSHQPQHF. Here the CDR3 DNA reads TGTGCCAGCAGCCCCGCCGGGTCCCATCAGCCCCAGCATTTT. The V call is TRBV9, the J call TRBJ1-5; D not resolved. Per the germline V gene, CDR1 is SGDLS and CDR2 is YYNGEE. V was shortened by 4 bases and J by 5 bases, with 13 bases between the two germline ends. The CDR3 is 14 residues long.

The chain recombines TRBV7-9 with TRBJ2-7, with no clear D. Germline CDR1 is SEHNR and CDR2 is FQNEAQ (reference sequence). V dropped 1 base and J dropped 0 bases, with 4 bases sitting between them. This CDR3 has 13 residues. Here the CDR3 reads CASSLGDSYEQYF. The CDR3 DNA reads as TGTGCCAGCAGCTTAGGGGACTCCTACGAGCAGTACTTC.

J is TRBJ2-5 and V is TRBV27; maybe TRBD1 (5 bases). Germline V gene sequence: CDR1 MNHEY, CDR2 SMNVEV (reference sequence). CDR3 length: 18 residues. Trimming left V 0 bases short and J 1 base short, with 18 bases between. The CDR3 reads CASSLSLPWGRTQETQYF. For the CDR3, the DNA is TGTGCCAGCAGTTTATCTCTTCCCTGGGGCAGAACCCAAGAGACCCAGTACTTC.

The J gene is TRBJ1-1, the V gene TRBV9; D remains unclear. V was shortened by 3 bases and J by 4 bases, with 16 bases between the two germline ends. Germline V gene lookup returns CDR1 SGDLS and CDR2 YYNGEE. The CDR3 extends over 15 amino acids. The CDR3 nucleotides read TGTGCCAGCAGCGAGGCACCAACTACGAGCACTGAAGCTTTCTTT. This translates into CASSEAPTTSTEAFF. Full variable domain (outside the CDR3, taken from reference TRBV9 and TRBJ1-1): DSGVTQTPKHLITATGQRVTLRCSPRSGDLSVYWYQQSLDQGLQFLIQYYNGEERAKGNILERFSAQQFPDLHSELNLSSLELGDSALYFCASSEAPTTSTEAFFGQGTRLTVV.

V gene TRBV15 combines with J gene TRBJ1-5; no clear D gene. The V end was cut by 0 bases, the J end by 5 bases, with 11 bases between. The CDR3 sequence is 15 residues long. Per germline, CDR1 LNHNV and CDR2 YYDKDF (reference sequence). CDR3 in amino acids: CATSREGRGDQPQHF. The CDR3 DNA is TGTGCCACCAGCAGAGAAGGGCGCGGAGATCAGCCCCAGCATTTT.

V gene TRBV5-1 combines with J gene TRBJ2-5; D remains unclear. The CDR3 contains 14 residues. With 0 bases removed from V and 0 bases from J, the gap between germline ends came to 6 bases. The germline gives CDR1 SGHRS, CDR2 YFSETQ. CDR3 sequence (DNA): TGCGCCAGCAGCTTGGGAGGACACCAAGAGACCCAGTACTTC. Encoded protein: CASSLGGHQETQYF.

J is TRBJ2-1 and V is TRBV10-3; 10 positions match TRBD1. V lost 10 bases, J lost 4 bases, and 10 bases stayed unmatched. Germline V gene lookup returns CDR1 ENHRY and CDR2 SYGVKD. The CDR3 has 15 residues. Here the CDR3 DNA reads TGTGCCAACGCACCTGGGACAGGGGTTTACAATGAGCAGTTCTTC. Translating gives CANAPGTGVYNEQFF.

A note on this clone: The same CDR3 is also encoded by other DNA sequences in this sample. This chain uses TRBV6-6 with TRBJ2-7; D gene uncertain. The CDR3 is 14 amino acids. Between the trimmed V and J ends, which lost 0 bases and 3 bases, there was a span of 9 bases. Germline V gene sequence: CDR1 MNHNY, CDR2 SVGAGI (reference sequence). In nucleotides, the CDR3 is TGTGCCAGCAGTTACTCTTGGGCTGGCTACGAGCAGTACTTC. Translating it yields CASSYSWAGYEQYF.

In regard to this clone: The identical CDR3 is also encoded by other nucleotide sequences in the sample. V is TRBV27 and J is TRBJ2-2; possibly TRBD2 for D (6 bases). Germline CDR1 reads MNHEY; CDR2 reads SMNVEV (reference sequence). Trimming took off 3 bases at V and 4 bases at J, with 6 bases between the two ends. The CDR3 spans 13 residues. The DNA of the CDR3 is TGTGCCAGCAGTTTCGGGGGCACCGGGGAGCTGTTTTTT. Its protein is CASSFGGTGELFF.

V and J are TRBV2 and TRBJ1-2; 8 nucleotides align to TRBD1. The CDR3 is made up of 14 amino acids. CDR1 and CDR2 (germline): SNHLY, FYNNEI. V lost 6 bases and J lost 8; bases outside the gene matches: 11. The CDR3 region has the DNA TGTGCCAGCAGGAGGGACAGGACTTTTGAGGGCTACACCTTC. Translated, it gives CASRRDRTFEGYTF.

The chain couples TRBV6-1 to TRBJ2-5, with a tentative D call TRBD2 (6 bases). V was trimmed by 7 bases and J by 4 bases, leaving 19 bases between them. The germline gives CDR1 MNHNS, CDR2 SASEGT. The CDR3 runs 15 residues. CDR3 sequence (DNA): TGTGCCAGCACATCCGGTTCGGGGGTGCGAGAGACCCAGTACTTC. The encoded protein is CASTSGSGVRETQYF.

This clone has just a few counts. The genes are TRBV7-2 and TRBJ2-7; either TRBD1 or TRBD2 may fit D (5 bases each). The germline CDR1 and CDR2 sequences are SGHTA and FQGNSA. This CDR3 has 14 amino acids. The V gene lost 5 bases and the J gene lost 3 bases, with 14 bases spanning the gap. CDR3 sequence reads: CASSQGPLNYEQYF. The CDR3 DNA follows: TGTGCCAGCAGCCAGGGACCACTTAACTACGAGCAGTACTTC.

The chain carries TRBV9 and TRBJ1-1; D unresolved. Germline values: CDR1 SGDLS, CDR2 YYNGEE. V was trimmed by 4 bases and J by 0 bases, leaving 13 bases between them. The CDR3 extends over 15 amino acids. The CDR3 loop is CASSTQGNMNTEAFF. Here the CDR3 DNA reads TGTGCCAGCAGCACCCAAGGCAATATGAACACTGAAGCTTTCTTT.

J is TRBJ2-1 and V is TRBV7-9, with 7 bases fitting TRBD1. J was trimmed by 8 bases and V by 4 bases; bases with no gene match: 11. This CDR3 is built from 15 residues. Germline CDR1 is SEHNR and CDR2 is FQNEAQ (reference sequence). The CDR3 protein is CASSSRDRASDEQFF. CDR3 DNA: TGTGCCAGCAGCTCCCGGGACAGAGCTTCCGATGAGCAGTTCTTC.

The gene calls are TRBV19 and TRBJ2-1; 11 bases align to TRBD2. The CDR3 covers 15 residues. The germline V gene has CDR1 LNHDA and CDR2 SQIVND (reference sequence). J gave up 0 bases and V 5 bases, and 0 bases lay outside the gene matches. CDR3 bases: TGTGCCAGTAGTCTAGCGGGGGGCTCCTACAATGAGCAGTTCTTC. Amino acid sequence: CASSLAGGSYNEQFF.

This chain connects TRBV5-4 to TRBJ2-1, with D perhaps matching TRBD2 (5 bases). The CDR3 runs 15 residues. V shed 0 bases and J shed 6 bases, with 13 bases lying between them. Germline V lookup: CDR1 SGHNT, CDR2 YYREEE (reference sequence). The CDR3 reads CASSLDAGRSNEQFF. DNA for the CDR3: TGTGCCAGCAGCTTGGATGCGGGTCGGAGCAATGAGCAGTTCTTC. Complete variable domain (other parts from reference TRBV5-4 and TRBJ2-1): ETGVTQSPTHLIKTRGQQVTLRCSSQSGHNTVSWYQQALGQGPQFIFQYYREEENGRGNFPPRFSGLQFPNYSSELNVNALELDDSALYLCASSLDAGRSNEQFFGPGTRLTVL.

V is TRBV5-1 and J is TRBJ2-5; a weak D match, TRBD2 (5 bases). Trimming cost V 4 bases and J 4 bases, with 11 bases left between them. This CDR3 comprises 13 residues. Germline CDR1 and CDR2: SGHRS and YFSETQ. The CDR3, as DNA: TGCGCCAGCAGCCAGGAGGACGGAGAGACCCAGTACTTC. This encodes CASSQEDGETQYF.